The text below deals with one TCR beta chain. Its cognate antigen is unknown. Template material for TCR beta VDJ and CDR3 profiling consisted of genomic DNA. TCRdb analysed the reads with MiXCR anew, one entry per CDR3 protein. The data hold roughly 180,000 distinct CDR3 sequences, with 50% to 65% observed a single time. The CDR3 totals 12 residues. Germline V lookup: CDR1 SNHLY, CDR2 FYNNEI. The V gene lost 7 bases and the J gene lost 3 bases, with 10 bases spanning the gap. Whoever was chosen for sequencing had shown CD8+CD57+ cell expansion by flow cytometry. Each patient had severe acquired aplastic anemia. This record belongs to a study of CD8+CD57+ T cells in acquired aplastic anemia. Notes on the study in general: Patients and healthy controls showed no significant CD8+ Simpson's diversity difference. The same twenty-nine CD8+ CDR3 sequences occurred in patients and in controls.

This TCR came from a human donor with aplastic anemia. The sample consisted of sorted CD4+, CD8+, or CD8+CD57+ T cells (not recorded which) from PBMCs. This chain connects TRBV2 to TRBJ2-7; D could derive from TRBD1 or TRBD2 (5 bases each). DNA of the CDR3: TGTGCCAGCACCCGGGACCTCTACGAGCAGTACTTC. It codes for CASTRDLYEQYF.